These 9 T cell receptor beta chains were all obtained from the same sample, sequenced in a study of blood T cell repertoires in COVID-19. Sequenced by immunoSEQ multiplex PCR; TCRdb stores in-frame clones only, minus some. The repertoire includes 230,000 or so clones, 85% to 90% of them detected once, and about 2.1% sits in the top ten. Source material: peripheral blood. The receptors were gathered from a woman aged 55-69 years with COVID-19, enrolled during active disease.

This chain joins TRBV30 and TRBJ1-3; D is undetermined. The length of the CDR3 is 13 residues. Per the germline V gene, CDR1 is GTSNPN and CDR2 is SVGIG (reference sequence). V was clipped by 2 bases and J by 6 bases, with 11 bases between them. The CDR3: CAWSRVALNTIYF. CDR3 coding DNA: TGTGCCTGGAGTCGGGTAGCACTAAACACCATATATTTT.

The rearrangement links TRBV6-5 to TRBJ2-1; a weak D match, TRBD2 (7 bases). Germline CDR1 reads MNHEY; CDR2 reads SVGAGI. V gave up 4 bases and J gave up 5 bases, with 15 bases separating them. The CDR3 runs 15 residues. As DNA, the CDR3 is TGTGCCAGCAGTTCTACAGGGAGGGGCAACAATGAGCAGTTCTTC. Its translation is CASSSTGRGNNEQFF.

The chain couples TRBV15 to TRBJ1-2; possibly TRBD1 for D (5 bases). V lost 0 bases and J 7 bases, leaving 18 bases between the germline ends. Germline lookup yields CDR1 LNHNV and CDR2 YYDKDF (reference sequence). This CDR3 is built from 16 residues. CDR3 loop: CATSRDFRGRPRGYTF. The CDR3 coding sequence is TGTGCCACCAGCAGAGATTTTAGGGGCCGACCACGTGGCTACACCTTC.

This clone showed up just once. This chain links TRBV4-3 with TRBJ2-4; 8 bases match TRBD2. The germline gives CDR1 LGHNA, CDR2 YSLEER. This CDR3 region has 17 residues. Trimming at V came to 4 bases and at J to 1 base, leaving 9 bases not matched to a gene. CDR3 amino acids: CASSPRLGGGAKNIQYF. The CDR3 bases are TGCGCCAGCAGCCCCCGCCTGGGCGGGGGGGCCAAAAACATTCAGTACTTC.

This rearrangement joins TRBV5-4 to TRBJ2-7; 9 bases agree with TRBD1. Trimming removed 1 base from V and 0 bases from J; junction bases left unmatched: 5. Germline CDR1 reads SGHNT; CDR2 reads YYREEE (reference sequence). The CDR3 length is 16 residues. The CDR3 DNA sequence: TGTGCCAGCAGCTTGACCCGGGACAGGGCCTCCTACGAGCAGTACTTC. This translates into CASSLTRDRASYEQYF. The entire variable domain, with the rest obtained from reference TRBV5-4 and TRBJ2-7, is as follows: ETGVTQSPTHLIKTRGQQVTLRCSSQSGHNTVSWYQQALGQGPQFIFQYYREEENGRGNFPPRFSGLQFPNYSSELNVNALELDDSALYLCASSLTRDRASYEQYFGPGTRLTVT.

The V gene is TRBV5-1, the J gene TRBJ2-2, with D tentatively TRBD1 (6 bases). The germline gives CDR1 SGHRS, CDR2 YFSETQ. With 0 bases removed from V and 2 bases from J, the gap between germline ends came to 17 bases. The CDR3 loop spans 18 amino acids. The CDR3, as DNA: TGCGCCAGCAGCTTGGTCCTCGGGACAAACCATAACACCGGGGAGCTGTTTTTT. It codes for CASSLVLGTNHNTGELFF.

V is TRBV4-1 and J is TRBJ1-4, with 7 bases that match TRBD1. This CDR3 region has 14 residues. The germline V gene encodes CDR1 MGHRA and CDR2 YSYEKL. With 3 bases clipped from V and 5 bases from J, the junction kept 3 bases outside the gene matches. CDR3 DNA sequence: TGCGCCAGCAGCCAGATGGGACAGAATGAAAAACTGTTTTTT. Protein sequence: CASSQMGQNEKLFF.

V gene TRBV6-6 combines with J gene TRBJ2-7; D may be TRBD1 (5 bases). Trimming took off 2 bases at V and 5 bases at J, with 19 bases between the two ends. The germline gives CDR1 MNHNY, CDR2 SVGAGI (reference sequence). This CDR3 has 16 amino acids. The CDR3 region is CASSYLETVLWDEQYF. CDR3 in DNA: TGTGCCAGCAGTTACCTAGAGACAGTCCTTTGGGACGAGCAGTACTTC.

The chain has TRBV7-9 and TRBJ1-2, with 10 bases that match TRBD1. The CDR3 sequence is 14 residues long. Germline V lookup: CDR1 SEHNR, CDR2 FQNEAQ (reference sequence). V lost 5 bases, J lost 4 bases, and 4 bases stayed unmatched. CDR3 sequence (DNA): TGTGCCAGCAGCCAAGGGACAGGGGTCTATGGCTACACCTTC. It is translated as CASSQGTGVYGYTF.